This T cell receptor (beta chain) was captured by sequencing in a study of T cell repertoires in cytomegalovirus infection. As for the study in general: CMV infection together with matching HLA type was indicated by public TCR beta signatures.

The CDR3 length is 18 residues. The germline CDR1 and CDR2 sequences are SGHVS and FNYEAQ. Points on this clonotype: No antigen is known for it. A read error may be the cause here, since a much bigger clone is one base away.

TCRdb analysed the reads with MiXCR anew, one entry per CDR3 protein. In the table there are some 400,000 distinct CDR3 sequences, approximately 31% of which are singletons. Broader study findings: The ex vivo response was dominated by HLA-C-restricted CMV-specific TCR beta clonotypes. Carriers of CMV and the relevant HLA type were discriminated by public TCR beta frequency.

This chain joins TRBV7-6 and TRBJ1-4; possibly TRBD1 for D (5 bases). Source material: PBMCs. This TCR came from a human donor in good health (CMV status not recorded). Some clones in this sample may be carry-over from other donors' samples. CDR3 bases: TGTGCCAGCAGCTTAGGGGGACTCTCAACGGCAACTAATGAAACACTGTTTTTT. This sequence encodes CASSLGGLSTATNETLFF.